Following are 11 T cell receptor beta chains from one sample sequenced in a study of blood T cells in healthy people across ages. A second PCR, run for roughly 7 to 12 cycles, used a sample-barcoded 5' primer plus a J-beta primer mix. MiXCR, applied by TCRdb to the 5' RACE reads, yields one record per CDR3 protein. Of over 1,500,000 distinct CDR3 sequences in the sample, less than 50% were seen once. The sample comprised blood. The receptor set was obtained from a middle-aged woman in good health.

The chain joins TRBV9 to TRBJ2-5; TRBD1 or TRBD2 may be the D gene (5 bases each). There are 15 residues in the CDR3. In germline, CDR1 is SGDLS, CDR2 YYNGEE. Between the trimmed V and J ends, which lost 4 bases and 4 bases, there was a span of 17 bases. The CDR3 loop is CASSKQDSRVETQYF. The CDR3 DNA reads TGTGCCAGCAGCAAACAGGACTCCCGGGTAGAGACCCAGTACTTC.

The V and J genes are TRBV20-1 and TRBJ2-7, with D hard to call. In germline, CDR1 is DFQATT, CDR2 SNEGSKA (reference sequence). Deletions cut 4 bases from V and 4 bases from J, with 8 bases between. This CDR3 is built from 11 residues. CDR3 loop: CSAIYRYEQYF. The CDR3 DNA reads as TGCAGTGCTATTTACCGGTACGAGCAGTACTTC.

This clonotype was counted many times. The rearrangement links TRBV4-2 to TRBJ1-2; TRBD1 matches 8 bases. Per the germline V gene, CDR1 is LGHNA and CDR2 is YNFKEQ. With V trimmed by 6 bases and J by 0 bases, 3 bases remained unmatched. This CDR3 has 14 amino acids. The CDR3 DNA sequence: TGTGCCAGCAGTCAGGGGGCGGCTAACTATGGCTACACCTTC. This sequence encodes CASSQGAANYGYTF.

The chain carries TRBV4-3 and TRBJ2-5; D ambiguous. This CDR3 comprises 16 residues. Trimming left V 1 base short and J 1 base short, with 13 bases between. CDR1 is LGHNA and CDR2 is YSLEER in the germline V gene. CDR3 protein: CASSQGFPPAQETQYF. The CDR3 DNA is TGCGCCAGCAGCCAAGGGTTTCCGCCAGCCCAAGAGACCCAGTACTTC.

The chain couples TRBV9 to TRBJ2-7, with TRBD2 matching over 12 bases. V was pared by 3 bases and J by 6 bases, with 7 bases of the junction left unmatched. Per germline, CDR1 SGDLS and CDR2 YYNGEE. The CDR3 is 15 residues long. DNA of the CDR3: TGTGCCAGCAGCGAGGGACTAGCGGGTTCGTGCGAGCAGTACTTC. This sequence encodes CASSEGLAGSCEQYF.

The V gene is TRBV12-3 or TRBV12-4, the J gene TRBJ1-2; D not certain. The CDR3 totals 14 residues. The germline V and J ends were trimmed by 1 base and 4 bases, with 10 bases remaining between them. The CDR3, as DNA: TGTGCCAGCAGTTTAGTGGGCAGCGTCTATGGCTACACCTTC. Its protein is CASSLVGSVYGYTF.

CDR3 DNA: TGCAGTGCTAGTCAGGTGTCCTATGGCTACACCTTC. Protein sequence: CSASQVSYGYTF. V gene TRBV20-1 combines with J gene TRBJ1-2; D is unresolved. Per germline, CDR1 DFQATT and CDR2 SNEGSKA (reference sequence). CDR3 length equals 12 residues. The V end lost 3 bases, the J end lost 4 bases, and 9 bases lay between the germline ends.

V gene TRBV7-2 combines with J gene TRBJ2-4; 7 bases line up with TRBD2. CDR1 is SGHTA, CDR2 FQGNSA, per germline. Trimming cost V 1 base and J 6 bases; bases outside gene matches: 3. The length of the CDR3 is 14 residues. This CDR3 reads CASSLGLAGNIQYF. DNA of the CDR3: TGTGCCAGCAGCTTAGGACTAGCCGGAAACATTCAGTACTTC.

This clonotype occurred once. The gene calls are TRBV6-6 and TRBJ2-5, with 11 bases that match TRBD1. Germline V lookup: CDR1 MNHNY, CDR2 SVGAGI (reference sequence). The CDR3 is 15 residues long. The V and J ends lost 4 bases and 4 bases, in that order; junction bases with no gene match: 5. In nucleotides, the CDR3 is TGTGCCAGCAGTTCTCGGGACAGGGGGTCAGAGACCCAGTACTTC. The encoded protein is CASSSRDRGSETQYF.

The table lists this clonotype with a few counts. The chain recombines TRBV6-6 with TRBJ1-2; tentatively, D is TRBD1 (5 bases). Germline lookup yields CDR1 MNHNY and CDR2 SVGAGI (reference sequence). The V end was cut by 6 bases, the J end by 5 bases, with 16 bases between. The length of the CDR3 is 14 residues. The CDR3 region has the DNA TGTGCCAGCAGCCTATTACGGGGCGATTATGGCTACACCTTC. Translating gives CASSLLRGDYGYTF.

This clonotype was counted a few times. V gene TRBV7-2 combines with J gene TRBJ2-5, with 7 bases lining up with TRBD2. The CDR3 loop spans 15 amino acids. Germline V gene sequence: CDR1 SGHTA, CDR2 FQGNSA. After removal of 5 bases from V and 4 bases from J, the junction contained 10 bases not matched to a gene. CDR3 nucleotide sequence: TGTGCCAGCAGCGTGGGCCAGGGAGGGGTAGAGACCCAGTACTTC. It codes for CASSVGQGGVETQYF.